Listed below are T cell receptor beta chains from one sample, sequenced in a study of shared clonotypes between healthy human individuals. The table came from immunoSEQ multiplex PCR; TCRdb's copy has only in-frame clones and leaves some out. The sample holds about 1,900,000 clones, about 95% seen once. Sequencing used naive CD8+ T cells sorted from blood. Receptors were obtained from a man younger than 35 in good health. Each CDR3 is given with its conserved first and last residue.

cdr3_aa: CASSWGTGGPYEQYF
v_call: TRBV5-6

cdr3_aa: CASSLPKAFTYNEQFF
v_call: TRBV7-9

cdr3_aa: CASSAQGRDTEAFF
v_call: TRBV28

cdr3_aa: CASRTNSYEQYF
v_call: TRBV27

cdr3_aa: CASSTNDPSSETQYF
v_call: TRBV19

cdr3_aa: CASSYGTQGKQYF
v_call: TRBV6-5

cdr3_aa: CASSRQGESYNSPLHF
v_call: TRBV11-2

cdr3_aa: CASSPVTPTDTQYF
v_call: TRBV6-5

cdr3_aa: CASSLVGDNYGYTF
v_call: TRBV7-8

cdr3_aa: CASSGVVRGTHTEAFF
v_call: TRBV9

cdr3_aa: CASSNGQGQSYEQYF
v_call: TRBV7-9

cdr3_aa: CASSSAGTSGNNEQFF
v_call: TRBV7-6

cdr3_aa: CASSLPGLEAFF
v_call: TRBV27

cdr3_aa: CASSFDRGSYEQYF
v_call: TRBV11-2

cdr3_aa: CASSLRRDYNSPLHF
v_call: TRBV6-5

cdr3_aa: CASSQEPAGGVSYEQYF
v_call: TRBV14

cdr3_aa: CASSLRGFHEQYF
v_call: TRBV19

cdr3_aa: CASSFPVSGEVGTDTQYF
v_call: TRBV28

cdr3_aa: CASSTWDRSGKYF
v_call: TRBV18

cdr3_aa: CASSLVGFTDTQYF
v_call: TRBV7-8

cdr3_aa: CAWSLIQREYEQFF
v_call: TRBV30

cdr3_aa: CASSESQGSNTEAFF
v_call: TRBV6-1

cdr3_aa: CASSRETGSYEQYF
v_call: TRBV4-3

cdr3_aa: CASSQDLAGGEGSYEQYF
v_call: TRBV4-3

cdr3_aa: CASSPQRNTGELFF
v_call: TRBV9

cdr3_aa: CASSLRLTYEQYF
v_call: TRBV6-1

cdr3_aa: CASSPGGEQYF
v_call: TRBV9

cdr3_aa: CASSGDRLSGRNGYTF
v_call: TRBV9

cdr3_aa: CASSSDGTMAPLHF
v_call: TRBV11-2

cdr3_aa: CASSLAPSGTYNEQFF
v_call: TRBV11-2

cdr3_aa: CASSAGASYEQYF
v_call: TRBV11-3

cdr3_aa: CASSVSSGNTIYF
v_call: TRBV9

cdr3_aa: CASSVGTSGSSTDTQYF
v_call: TRBV9

cdr3_aa: CASSGKEQYF
v_call: TRBV7-8

cdr3_aa: CSVPGTDGNTIYF
v_call: TRBV29-1

cdr3_aa: CASGSGLAVYEQYF
v_call: TRBV5-6

cdr3_aa: CAWSEGFGNQPQHF
v_call: TRBV30

cdr3_aa: CASSPHMSSYEQYF
v_call: TRBV4-1

cdr3_aa: CASSVAGQGVNTEAFF
v_call: TRBV9

cdr3_aa: CASTIVQGHNEQFF
v_call: TRBV5-4

cdr3_aa: CASKTGNTEAFF
v_call: TRBV27

cdr3_aa: CASSLQGPNYGYTF
v_call: TRBV7-2

cdr3_aa: CASVPSAGHEQYF
v_call: TRBV7-9

cdr3_aa: CASSLAPSGGAHEQYF
v_call: TRBV5-1

cdr3_aa: CSVEDPWSLGGYNEQFF
v_call: TRBV29-1

cdr3_aa: CASTQARGTGELFF
v_call: TRBV6-1

cdr3_aa: CASSESWDSYYEQYF
v_call: TRBV2

cdr3_aa: CARTSRGTDTQYF
v_call: TRBV30

cdr3_aa: CASSYLGPLGGYTF
v_call: TRBV27

cdr3_aa: CASSPELPVGELFF
v_call: TRBV5-1

cdr3_aa: CASSESSGAPNQPQHF
v_call: TRBV2

cdr3_aa: CASSPGTGVISPLHF
v_call: TRBV10-2

cdr3_aa: CASSLWFGAEAFF
v_call: TRBV27

cdr3_aa: CASSWGAGASSYEQYF
v_call: TRBV7-2

cdr3_aa: CAWSVGSLGEQYF
v_call: TRBV30

cdr3_aa: CAWSQDRGLEQYF
v_call: TRBV30

cdr3_aa: CASSYGETNEQFF
v_call: TRBV6-5

cdr3_aa: CASSLFAGGTGELFF
v_call: TRBV28